The 22 T cell receptor beta chains listed next were all sequenced from one sample in a study of T cells expressing NK-cell markers (dated by TCRdb to 2019 to 2021). The library was made by 5' RACE. TCRdb names Illumina HiSeq 2000 as the instrument used. TCRdb reprocessed the reads, and each CDR3 protein sequence is entered once, without DNA. The table for this sample lists roughly 430,000 distinct CDR3 sequences. The leading ten clones occupy 6% to 9.5% of the sample. Sequencing was carried out using blood T cells: a sorted CD56 or NKG2C T cell subset, CD4+ or CD8+ T cells, or bulk PBMC T cells (not recorded which). The source is a woman aged 18-70 years in good health.

The CDR3 loop is CASSERGARASTDTQYF. This chain links TRBV9 with TRBJ2-3; TCRdb selects TRBD1, and the lack of DNA leaves this call unchecked. Looked up from germline, CDR1 is SGDLS and CDR2 is YYNGEE. This CDR3 spans 17 amino acids. Complete variable domain (other parts from reference TRBV9 and TRBJ2-3): DSGVTQTPKHLITATGQRVTLRCSPRSGDLSVYWYQQSLDQGLQFLIQYYNGEERAKGNILERFSAQQFPDLHSELNLSSLELGDSALYFCASSERGARASTDTQYFGPGTRLTVL.

The chain employs TRBV20-1 and TRBJ2-2; TCRdb calls TRBD1, which cannot be checked without DNA. Germline V gives CDR1 DFQATT, CDR2 SNEGSKA (reference sequence). The length of the CDR3 is 13 residues. CDR3 region: CSASGGYTGELFF.

The chain uses TRBV6-1 and TRBJ2-5. In germline, CDR1 is MNHNS, CDR2 SASEGT. The length of the CDR3 is 12 residues. This CDR3 is CASSPNRETQYF.

The chain joins TRBV4-2 to TRBJ2-2. This CDR3 comprises 17 residues. Germline CDR1 and CDR2: LGHNA and YNFKEQ. The CDR3 region is CASSQDWGLSYTGELFF.

This chain links TRBV6-2 or TRBV6-3 with TRBJ2-2; TCRdb gives TRBD1 as the D gene, but with no DNA this cannot be confirmed. The CDR3 sequence is 14 residues long. The germline CDR1 and CDR2 sequences are MNHEY and SVGEGT. This CDR3 reads CASGSPPYTGELFF.

The chain combines TRBV5-1 with TRBJ2-1; TCRdb gives TRBD1 as the D gene, but with no DNA this cannot be confirmed. The CDR3 is made up of 15 amino acids. Germline V gene data show CDR1 as SGHRS and CDR2 as YFSETQ. CDR3 loop: CASSQLGAGYNEQFF.

The chain links TRBV28 to TRBJ2-5; checking the TCRdb D call of TRBD2 is not possible without DNA. Germline loops: CDR1 MDHEN, CDR2 SYDVKM. The CDR3 sequence is 15 residues long. The CDR3 loop is CASSFSGRMVETQYF.

V gene TRBV12-3 or TRBV12-4 combines with J gene TRBJ1-4; with no DNA, the TCRdb D assignment of TRBD1 cannot be verified. This CDR3 has 13 residues. The CDR3 region is CASAGQMWEKLFF.

This chain links TRBV6-5 with TRBJ2-1; there is no DNA to check the TCRdb D call of TRBD1. Germline V gene sequence: CDR1 MNHEY, CDR2 SVGAGI. This CDR3 has 14 amino acids. The CDR3 loop is CASSHDRVRDEQFF.

The chain employs TRBV20-1 and TRBJ1-2; TCRdb picks TRBD1, but there is no DNA to check that call. The CDR3 has 13 amino acids. Per the germline V gene, CDR1 is DFQATT and CDR2 is SNEGSKA (reference sequence). CDR3 protein: CSATYRDNLGHTF.

The V and J genes are TRBV20-1 and TRBJ2-1. Germline CDR1 and CDR2: DFQATT and SNEGSKA (reference sequence). The CDR3 has 12 amino acids. The CDR3 here is CSAPIKGNEQFF.

The CDR3 is CSVSGSGGPDTQYF. The V and J genes are TRBV29-1 and TRBJ2-3; with no DNA, the TCRdb D assignment of TRBD2 cannot be verified. Germline V gene lookup returns CDR1 SQVTM and CDR2 ANQGSEA. CDR3 size: 14 residues.

The chain joins TRBV20-1 to TRBJ2-5; checking the TCRdb D call of TRBD2 is not possible without DNA. The CDR3 runs 14 residues. The germline V gene has CDR1 DFQATT and CDR2 SNEGSKA (reference sequence). CDR3 sequence: CSATPRQGVETQYF.

The V gene is TRBV27, the J gene TRBJ2-6; absent DNA, TCRdb's TRBD1 call cannot be checked. The germline gives CDR1 MNHEY, CDR2 SMNVEV (reference sequence). This CDR3 comprises 20 residues. Here the CDR3 reads CASSLRQDRGGASGANVLTF.

This chain links TRBV24-1 with TRBJ1-2; TCRdb calls TRBD1, which cannot be checked without DNA. Germline assignment: CDR1 KGHDR and CDR2 SFDVKD. The CDR3 covers 15 residues. This CDR3 is CATSDPGEGNYGYTF.

The V and J genes are TRBV4-3 and TRBJ2-1. The CDR3 totals 15 residues. Germline CDR1 reads LGHNA; CDR2 reads YSLEER. CDR3 region: CASSQDPTENNEQFF.

The genes are TRBV9 and TRBJ2-7; TCRdb indicates TRBD1, and absent DNA this call remains unverified. Germline assignment: CDR1 SGDLS and CDR2 YYNGEE. This CDR3 is built from 15 residues. This CDR3 is CASSVGGGVTYEQYF.

The chain couples TRBV20-1 to TRBJ1-2; the D call from TCRdb, TRBD1, cannot be confirmed without DNA. CDR3 size: 12 residues. CDR1 and CDR2 from the germline V gene are DFQATT and SNEGSKA (reference sequence). The CDR3 sequence: CSARVRGYGYTF.

The chain joins TRBV20-1 to TRBJ2-3; TCRdb returns TRBD1, unconfirmable since there is no DNA. This CDR3 contains 14 residues. CDR1 and CDR2 (germline): DFQATT, SNEGSKA (reference sequence). CDR3 protein: CSVRGGTWADTQYF.

The chain couples TRBV27 to TRBJ2-4; TCRdb gives TRBD1 as the D gene, but with no DNA this cannot be confirmed. Looked up from germline, CDR1 is MNHEY and CDR2 is SMNVEV (reference sequence). The length of the CDR3 is 14 residues. CDR3 in amino acids: CASSPDRGTNIQYF.

The rearrangement uses TRBV6-1 and TRBJ2-5; TCRdb's assignment of TRBD1 cannot be checked, as there is no DNA. The germline V gene has CDR1 MNHNS and CDR2 SASEGT. The CDR3 length is 15 residues. This CDR3 is CASTPAPGYGETQYF.

The gene calls are TRBV5-1 and TRBJ2-3; the D gene TCRdb calls, TRBD1, cannot be checked with no DNA. CDR1 and CDR2 (germline): SGHRS, YFSETQ. There are 15 residues in the CDR3. CDR3 sequence reads: CASSSGQGAGDTQYF.